This T cell receptor beta chain came from a study of shared clonotypes between healthy human individuals. As for the study in general: Three CD4 naive, three CD4 memory, two CD8 naive and one CD8 memory plate were used per donor. Study results and limitations: It was the non-shared clonotypes that had lower generation probabilities than clonotypes shared by all four donors.

A remark on this clone: What it recognizes is unknown.

Method: immunoSEQ multiplex PCR; TCRdb's copy keeps in-frame clones and lacks some. This repertoire shows about 1 million clones, about 76% found once; its top ten account for 1.4% to 1.5%. V trimming: 4 bases; J trimming: 1 base; junction bases outside the gene matches: 3. CDR1 SGHRS and CDR2 YFSETQ come from the germline V gene. The CDR3 is made up of 14 amino acids. The source material was memory CD4+ T cells sorted from blood. Sample subset: CD45RA-negative fraction. The TCR sequence derives from a man between 18 and 35 years old in good health. The V gene is TRBV5-1, the J gene TRBJ2-5, with 8 bases identical to TRBD2. The CDR3 DNA reads as TGCGCCAGCAGCATAGGGACTAGCCAAGAGACCCAGTACTTC. The encoded protein is CASSIGTSQETQYF. Full variable domain (rest looked up from reference TRBV5-1 and TRBJ2-5): KAGVTQTPRYLIKTRGQQVTLSCSPISGHRSVSWYQQTPGQGLQFLFEYFSETQRNKGNFPGRFSGRQFSNSRSEMNVSTLELGDSALYLCASSIGTSQETQYFGPGTRLLVL.